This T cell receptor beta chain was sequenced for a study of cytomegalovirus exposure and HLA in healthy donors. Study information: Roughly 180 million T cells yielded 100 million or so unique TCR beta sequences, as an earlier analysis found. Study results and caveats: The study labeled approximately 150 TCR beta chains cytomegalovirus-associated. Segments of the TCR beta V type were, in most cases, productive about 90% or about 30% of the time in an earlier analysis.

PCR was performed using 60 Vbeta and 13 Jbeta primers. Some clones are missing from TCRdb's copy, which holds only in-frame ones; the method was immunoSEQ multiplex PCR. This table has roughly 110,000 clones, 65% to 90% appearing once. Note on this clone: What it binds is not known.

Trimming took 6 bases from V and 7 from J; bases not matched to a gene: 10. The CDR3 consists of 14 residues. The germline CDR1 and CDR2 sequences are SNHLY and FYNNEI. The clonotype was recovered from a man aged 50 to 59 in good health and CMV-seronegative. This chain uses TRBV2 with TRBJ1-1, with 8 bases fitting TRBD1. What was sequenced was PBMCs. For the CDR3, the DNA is TGTGCCAGCAGGTTCAGGGGGCAAGAAAGTGAAGCTTTCTTT. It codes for CASRFRGQESEAFF.